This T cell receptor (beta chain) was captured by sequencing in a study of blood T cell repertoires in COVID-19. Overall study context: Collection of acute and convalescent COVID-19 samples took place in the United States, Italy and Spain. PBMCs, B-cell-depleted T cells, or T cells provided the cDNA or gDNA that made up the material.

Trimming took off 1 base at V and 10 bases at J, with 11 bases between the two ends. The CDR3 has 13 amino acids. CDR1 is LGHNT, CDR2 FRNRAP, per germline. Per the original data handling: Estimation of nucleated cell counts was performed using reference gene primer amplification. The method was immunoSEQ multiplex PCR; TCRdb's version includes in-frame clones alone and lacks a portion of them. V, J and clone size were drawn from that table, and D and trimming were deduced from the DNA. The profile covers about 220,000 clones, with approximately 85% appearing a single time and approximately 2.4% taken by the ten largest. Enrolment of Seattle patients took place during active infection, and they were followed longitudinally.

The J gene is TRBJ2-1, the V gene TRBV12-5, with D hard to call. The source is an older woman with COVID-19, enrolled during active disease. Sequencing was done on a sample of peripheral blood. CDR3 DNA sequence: TGTGCTAGTGGTTTGGCAACAACAGCCGAGCAGTTCTTC. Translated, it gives CASGLATTAEQFF.